The rows below give T cell receptor beta chains drawn from one sample of a study of cytomegalovirus exposure and HLA in healthy donors. Clones were sequenced by immunoSEQ multiplex PCR, and TCRdb holds only the in-frame ones, with some missing. Of more than 95,000 clones detected, 75% to 90% appear once; the ten largest clones hold roughly 20%. Sequencing used PBMCs. The receptors derive from a man younger than 35 in good health and CMV-seropositive. Each CDR3 is given without its conserved first and last residue. Clone sizes are given selectively: once, few, many, or a class where the clone is expanded.

J,size,V,CDR3
TRBJ1-2,once,TRBV30,AWSVATRDSSNYGYT
TRBJ2-3,-,TRBV13,ASSLEAGGAGYTDTQY
TRBJ2-3,-,TRBV5-4,ASSLKGLEGADTQY
TRBJ2-1,-,TRBV9,ASSVSGTSYNEQF
TRBJ2-7,-,TRBV6-1,ASSEAKGGPYEQY
TRBJ1-1,-,TRBV6-1,ASSDGQRLEAF
TRBJ2-1,once,TRBV6-1,ASTGLADYNEQF
TRBJ2-2,once,TRBV29-1,SAVQGASTGELF
TRBJ1-1,few,TRBV19,ASSQDIGTF
TRBJ1-5,-,TRBV7-2,ASSAWTDQPQH
TRBJ2-1,-,TRBV4-1,ASSQVLGLAVDEQF
TRBJ1-4,-,TRBV7-9,ASSLAVNEKLF
TRBJ2-1,-,TRBV14,ASSQWGSSYNEQF
TRBJ2-7,-,TRBV10-1,ASSESGRSYEQY
TRBJ2-7,-,TRBV9,ASSVDGQGKGEQY
TRBJ1-4,few,TRBV2,ASTRESNEKLF
TRBJ1-3,-,TRBV5-6,ASSLSTGNGNTIY
-,-,TRBV5-1,ASSFLQAYEQY
TRBJ2-2,-,TRBV6-4,ASADTNTGELF
TRBJ2-3,-,TRBV6-4,ASSDKGGGTDTQY
TRBJ1-5,-,TRBV4-1,ASSQAGGQGINQPQH
TRBJ1-2,-,TRBV6-1,ASSEGGATNYGYT
TRBJ1-2,-,TRBV6-1,ASSQDRDYYGYT
TRBJ1-1,few,TRBV6-6,ASTYSAGHSAF
TRBJ2-1,-,TRBV7-9,ASSWGGIDEQF
TRBJ2-3,-,TRBV7-6,ASSLLASGPDTQY
TRBJ1-1,-,TRBV7-9,SSRRGSPEAF
TRBJ2-7,once,TRBV7-9,SSSSGKYEQY
TRBJ2-7,-,TRBV9,ASSVDSGGTYEQY
TRBJ1-3,once,TRBV4-1,ASSQADRGSGNTIY
TRBJ2-2,-,TRBV9,ASSRGTGELF
TRBJ2-3,-,TRBV21-1,ASYRGPTTDTQY
TRBJ2-3,-,TRBV7-6,ASSLTGGQEDTQY
TRBJ1-6,-,TRBV30,AWSVGTGGRFYNSPLH
TRBJ2-5,-,TRBV2,ASSELTAKETQY
TRBJ1-5,-,TRBV19,ASTGGGAQGNQPQH
TRBJ2-2,-,TRBV14,ASSQDLAGGNTGELF
TRBJ2-1,-,TRBV6-5,ASSLGVVLSYNEQF
TRBJ1-1,-,TRBV15,ATTLDSPVNTEAF
-,-,TRBV6-5,ASSYSGGTTYEQY
TRBJ2-2,-,TRBV19,ASSGTGATGELF
TRBJ2-1,-,TRBV5-8,ASIPRGRGEQF
TRBJ1-2,few,TRBV7-2,ASSQQELSYT
TRBJ1-5,-,TRBV5-1,AKNPDRGLDQPQH
TRBJ2-5,-,TRBV6-5,ASTGSRETQY
TRBJ2-2,-,TRBV14,ASSLGQGTSTGELF
TRBJ1-1,once,TRBV6-5,ASSYSTLTGWTEAF
TRBJ1-2,-,TRBV5-6,ASSFSGGYT
TRBJ1-5,-,TRBV7-9,ASSPSGRGLQPQH